The rows below give T cell receptor beta chains drawn from one sample of a study of tumor-infiltrating lymphocytes in primary liver carcinoma. TCRdb reanalysed the multiplex PCR reads using MiXCR and keeps one entry per CDR3 protein. Here the sample spans more than 60,000 distinct CDR3 sequences, roughly two thirds being singletons. Sequenced input: liver tumor tissue from sampling region 4. Receptor source: a man aged 35-49 years with primary liver carcinoma and hepatitis B virus infection. Each CDR3 is given with its conserved first and last residue. The D gene is left open where the match is weak. Only some rows state a clone size, as once, few, many or a class for expanded clones.

d_call	clone_size	v_call	j_call	cdr3_aa	cdr3_nt
TRBD1	many	TRBV29-1	TRBJ2-2	CSVTGQGAGELFF	TGCAGCGTTACGGGACAGGGGGCCGGGGAGCTGTTTTTT
.	.	TRBV14	TRBJ2-6	CASSQNGLRANVLTF	TGCGCCAGCAGCCAAAATGGACTCCGTGCCAACGTCCTGACTTTC
.	.	TRBV29-1	TRBJ2-7	CSVEIQGSYEQYF	TGTAGCGTTGAGATCCAGGGTTCCTACGAGCAGTACTTC
.	many	TRBV6-1	TRBJ2-2	CAVKGPGGNTGELFF	TGTGCCGTAAAAGGGCCAGGAGGGAACACCGGGGAGCTGTTTTTT
TRBD2	.	TRBV5-5	TRBJ2-1	CTSSLSGGRLGEQFF	TGTACCAGCAGCTTGTCTGGCGGGAGGCTGGGTGAGCAGTTCTTC
TRBD2	once	TRBV4-2	TRBJ2-4	CASSQELAGGHDIQYF	TGTGCCAGCAGCCAAGAATTAGCGGGAGGGCACGACATTCAGTACTTT
TRBD2	.	TRBV7-3	TRBJ2-3	CASSPLAGGADTQYF	TGTGCCAGCAGCCCTCTAGCGGGGGGGGCAGATACGCAGTATTTT
TRBD2	.	TRBV6-2/TRBV6-3	TRBJ2-7	CASRGLAREDSYEQYF	TGTGCCAGTAGGGGACTAGCGCGAGAGGACTCCTACGAGCAGTACTTC
.	many	TRBV6-5	TRBJ2-2	CASSYKPRGAEELFF	TGTGCCAGCAGTTACAAACCCCGGGGGGCCGAGGAGCTGTTTTTT
TRBD2	.	TRBV11-1	TRBJ2-1	CARSFGTSSHNEQFF	TGTGCCAGAAGCTTCGGGACTAGCAGCCACAATGAGCAGTTCTTC
TRBD2	many	TRBV11-2	TRBJ2-7	CASSFPGLGIHEQYF	TGTGCCAGCAGCTTCCCGGGACTAGGGATCCACGAGCAGTACTTC
.	many	TRBV5-1	TRBJ2-3	CASSQHSGTDTQYF	TGCGCCAGCAGCCAACATTCAGGCACAGATACGCAGTATTTT
.	few	TRBV11-2	TRBJ2-1	CASSLGLGNEQFF	TGTGCCAGCAGCTTAGGCCTAGGCAATGAGCAGTTCTTC
.	medium-sized	TRBV11-2	TRBJ2-7	CASSLDFGTPSSYEQYF	TGTGCCAGCAGCTTAGACTTCGGGACACCCAGCTCCTACGAGCAGTACTTC
.	.	TRBV6-5	TRBJ1-1	CASSYRKNTEAFF	TGTGCTAGCAGTTACCGGAAGAACACTGAAGCTTTCTTT
.	many	TRBV6-1	TRBJ2-5	CASSEAVYRAALGTQYF	TGTGCCAGCAGTGAAGCGGTTTATCGGGCAGCCCTAGGGACCCAGTACTTC
TRBD1	many	TRBV10-2	TRBJ2-2	CASSPGTGGGLPGELFF	TGCGCCAGCAGCCCCGGGACAGGGGGCGGTCTTCCCGGGGAGCTGTTTTTT
.	.	TRBV4-2	TRBJ2-1	CASNQDSDNRAQFF	TGTGCCAGCAACCAAGATTCGGACAATCGGGCTCAGTTCTTC
.	.	TRBV25-1	TRBJ2-7	CASTARTPYYEQYF	TGTGCCAGCACGGCTAGGACTCCTTATTACGAGCAGTACTTC
.	many	TRBV7-9	TRBJ2-3	CASSLAEDATDTQYF	TGTGCCAGCAGCTTAGCGGAAGACGCCACAGATACGCAGTATTTT
.	.	TRBV24-1	TRBJ2-2	CATSDLPVKANTGELFF	TGTGCCACCAGTGATTTGCCCGTAAAGGCGAACACCGGGGAGCTGTTTTTT
TRBD1	many	TRBV5-1	TRBJ1-2	CASHQGDYGYTF	TGCGCCAGCCATCAGGGGGACTATGGCTACACCTTC
.	many	TRBV28	TRBJ1-1	CATTGHLGAEAFF	TGTGCCACAACGGGACACCTAGGGGCTGAAGCTTTCTTT
.	.	TRBV6-5	TRBJ2-1	CASSYEYDYNEQFF	TGTGCCAGCAGTTACGAGTATGATTACAATGAGCAGTTCTTC
.	large	TRBV11-2	TRBJ2-6	CASSLSRGRGANVLTF	TGTGCCAGCAGCTTATCGCGGGGAAGAGGGGCCAACGTCCTGACTTTC
.	many	TRBV13	TRBJ2-7	CASSLRTGYEQYF	TGTGCCAGCAGCTTACGGACGGGCTACGAGCAGTACTTC
.	many	TRBV12-3/TRBV12-4	TRBJ1-4	CASGLTVRGEKLFF	TGTGCCAGCGGGTTGACGGTTAGGGGTGAAAAACTGTTTTTT
.	.	TRBV6-1	TRBJ1-5	CPSIGGRTIDQPQHF	TGTCCCAGCATTGGGGGGAGGACAATCGATCAGCCCCAGCATTTT
.	.	TRBV6-6	TRBJ1-5	CANSHRVEYSNQPQHF	TGCGCCAACAGTCACCGAGTAGAGTATAGCAATCAGCCCCAGCATTTT
.	.	TRBV5-6	TRBJ1-6	CVSSLQGTLHF	TGTGTCAGCAGCCTACAAGGGACCCTCCACTTT
.	many	TRBV6-5	TRBJ2-7	CASRGGSPPSYEQYF	TGTGCCAGCAGGGGTGGCTCCCCTCCCTCCTACGAGCAGTACTTC
.	.	TRBV4-2	TRBJ2-1	CVSSQGLGVYNEQFF	TGTGTCAGCAGCCAAGGACTGGGGGTATACAATGAGCAGTTCTTC
.	.	TRBV11-2	TRBJ2-3	CAEGAREPADTQYF	TGTGCCGAGGGGGCACGGGAGCCCGCAGATACACAGTATTTT
.	.	TRBV7-9	TRBJ2-1	CASSPPRASNEQFF	TGTGCCAGCAGCCCACCCCGAGCTAGCAATGAGCAGTTCTTC
.	.	TRBV6-5	TRBJ1-1	CASSYSRRDMNTEVFF	TGTGCCAGCAGTTACTCCAGAAGAGATATGAACACTGAAGTTTTCTTT
.	many	TRBV5-4	TRBJ2-3	CASSLQGAADTQYF	TGTGCCAGCAGCCTACAGGGCGCCGCAGATACGCAGTATTTT
.	many	TRBV6-6	TRBJ2-1	CASSLLRGTEDNEQFF	TGTGCCAGCAGTTTACTTAGGGGGACCGAGGACAATGAGCAGTTCTTC
TRBD2	.	TRBV11-2	TRBJ2-1	CASSSRPGTRSYNEQLF	TGTGCCAGCAGCTCTCGCCCCGGGACTAGATCTTACAATGAGCAGTTATTC
TRBD2	once	TRBV11-2	TRBJ2-2	CASSAGLAISPAGEPFF	TGTGCCAGTAGCGCGGGACTAGCGATCTCCCCGGCCGGGGAGCCGTTTTTT
.	once	TRBV5-1	TRBJ2-7	CASRAQGSYEQYF	TGCGCCAGCAGAGCACAGGGATCCTACGAGCAGTACTTC
.	.	TRBV11-1	TRBJ2-7	CASSLMGTKQYF	TGTGCCAGCAGCTTAATGGGAACAAAACAGTACTTC
.	.	TRBV12-3/TRBV12-4	TRBJ2-1	CASSLEAVYSSYKEQFF	TGTGCCAGCAGTTTAGAAGCAGTGTACAGCTCCTACAAAGAGCAGTTCTTC
.	.	TRBV5-4	TRBJ2-1	CASRCYRDAGREQFF	TGTGCCAGTAGGTGCTACCGGGACGCCGGGCGTGAGCAGTTCTTC
.	.	TRBV6-1	TRBJ1-6	CVSSLGQIASNSPLHF	TGTGTCAGCAGTCTCGGACAGATTGCTAGTAATTCACCCCTCCACTTT
TRBD2	many	TRBV6-2/TRBV6-3	TRBJ2-2	CASSPRGGHTGELFF	TGTGCCAGCAGCCCCCGGGGGGGACACACCGGGGAGCTGTTTTTT
.	.	TRBV4-1	TRBJ2-2	CASSQDGKTGELFF	TGCGCCAGCAGCCAAGACGGGAAAACCGGGGAGCTGTTTTTT
.	.	TRBV13	TRBJ2-1	CASSLINGQSF	TGTGCCAGCAGCTTAATAAATGGGCAATCCTTC
.	.	TRBV6-5	TRBJ1-2	CASSSGGYDYTF	TGTGCTAGCAGTTCGGGCGGCTATGACTACACCTTC
.	.	TRBV28	TRBJ2-3	CASSLGSMALTDTQYF	TGTGCCAGCAGTTTGGGCTCCATGGCCCTCACAGATACGCAGTATTTT
.	.	TRBV11-2	TRBJ1-5	CASSLDVGGPIDTQHF	TGTGCCAGCAGCTTAGACGTGGGGGGCCCCATAGATACGCAGCATTTT
TRBD1	once	TRBV5-4	TRBJ1-2	CASSLAGQGRTNCGYTF	TGTGCCAGTAGCTTGGCCGGACAGGGGAGAACTAACTGTGGCTACACCTTC
.	.	TRBV10-2	TRBJ1-5	CASGESDFGEPQHF	TGCGCCAGCGGTGAGTCCGACTTTGGTGAGCCCCAGCATTTT
.	.	TRBV7-9	TRBJ2-2	CASSSNTGVLFF	TGTGCCAGCAGCTCAAACACCGGGGTGCTGTTTTTC